This passage covers 2 T cell receptor beta chains from one sample sequenced in a study of T cells in Graves' hyperthyroidism and ophthalmopathy. The CDR3 regions of TCR beta were amplified from RNA transcripts. The TCR CDR3 was amplified in a first-round RT-PCR using the HTBI primer set. MiXCR, run by TCRdb on the multiplex PCR reads, gives a single entry per CDR3 protein. The sample holds 700,000 or so distinct CDR3 sequences; about 16% are singletons and the top ten take under 9.5%. Sequenced input: blood. The source of these receptors is a man between 18 and 29 years old with Graves' hyperthyroidism.

This chain joins TRBV2 and TRBJ2-3; 9 nucleotides line up with TRBD1. The CDR3 loop spans 14 amino acids. CDR1 and CDR2 (germline): SNHLY, FYNNEI. The junction had 5 bases not matched to a gene; V was cut back by 8 bases and J by 2 bases. CDR3 amino acids: CASWGQGATDTQYF. DNA of the CDR3: TGTGCCAGCTGGGGACAGGGCGCCACAGATACGCAGTATTTT.

This clonotype was observed at least ten times. The CDR3 is CASSLAGGRVETQYF. The CDR3 region has the DNA TGTGCCAGCAGCTTAGCAGGAGGCAGGGTCGAGACCCAGTACTTC. The genes are TRBV7-8 and TRBJ2-5; D is tentatively TRBD1 or TRBD2 (5 bases each). The CDR3 loop spans 15 amino acids. CDR1 SGHVS and CDR2 FQNEAQ come from the germline V gene. V was trimmed by 0 bases and J by 5 bases, leaving 13 bases between them.